These 7 T cell receptor beta chains were all obtained from the same sample, sequenced in a study of cytomegalovirus exposure and HLA in healthy donors. The primer mix had 60 Vbeta and 13 Jbeta primers. Clones were sequenced by immunoSEQ multiplex PCR, and TCRdb holds only the in-frame ones, with some missing. This table holds fewer than 65,000 clones, 60% to 80% found once. The source material was PBMCs. The source is a woman in her thirties or forties in good health and CMV-seropositive.

Only one count was recorded for this clone. The V gene is TRBV7-7, the J gene TRBJ2-3; weak D call: TRBD2 (7 bases). Trimming pared 5 bases from V and 6 bases from J, leaving 18 bases between. CDR3 size: 15 residues. Germline V gene lookup returns CDR1 SSHAT and CDR2 FNYEAQ (reference sequence). The CDR3 loop is CASSLRGAAGDTQYF. DNA of the CDR3: TGTGCCAGCAGCCTCCGGGGGGCTGCCGGGGATACGCAGTATTTT.

This clone occurred a few times. CDR3 in DNA: TGTGCCAGCAATATCCAGGGGGCTGGGAACGAGCAGTACTTC. Its translation is CASNIQGAGNEQYF. The chain employs TRBV9 and TRBJ2-7; 8 bases align to TRBD1. From germline, CDR1 is SGDLS and CDR2 YYNGEE. After removal of 6 bases from V and 5 bases from J, the junction contained 10 bases not matched to a gene. The CDR3 has 14 residues.

The V call is TRBV6-5, the J call TRBJ1-1; D not resolved. Per the germline V gene, CDR1 is MNHEY and CDR2 is SVGAGI. The CDR3 loop spans 13 amino acids. V was shortened by 6 bases and J by 4 bases, with 12 bases between the two germline ends. CDR3 DNA sequence: TGTGCCAGCAGAGTTTTGGCGGGCACTGAAGCTTTCTTT. Its protein product is CASRVLAGTEAFF.

The rearrangement links TRBV5-1 to TRBJ2-4, with 8 bases lining up with TRBD1. Germline V lookup: CDR1 SGHRS, CDR2 YFSETQ. After removal of 4 bases from V and 1 base from J, the junction contained 4 bases not matched to a gene. The CDR3 runs 15 residues. The CDR3 is CASSAGGGAKNIQYF. The CDR3 coding sequence is TGCGCCAGCAGCGCAGGGGGCGGGGCCAAAAACATTCAGTACTTC.

Regarding this clone: At one end, the junction sequence differs from germline, possibly due to a read error. The V gene is TRBV7-9, the J gene TRBJ1-1; D ambiguous. Germline assignment: CDR1 SEHNR and CDR2 FQNEAQ (reference sequence). The CDR3 totals 12 residues. The CDR3 bases are TGTTCCAGCAGCCCTACCGACACTGAAGCTTTCTTT. Translating gives CSSSPTDTEAFF.

The V and J genes are TRBV5-1 and TRBJ2-3; no firm D call. The CDR3 totals 16 residues. V was shortened by 4 bases and J by 4 bases, with 19 bases between the two germline ends. Germline assignment: CDR1 SGHRS and CDR2 YFSETQ. CDR3 amino acids: CASSLGWAGTPDTQYF. In nucleotides, the CDR3 is TGCGCCAGCAGCCTGGGATGGGCCGGAACTCCAGATACGCAGTATTTT.

CDR3 residues: CASGPRTDYFYGYTF. The CDR3 DNA reads TGTGCTAGCGGACCTAGGACAGATTACTTTTATGGCTACACCTTC. The chain links TRBV6-5 to TRBJ1-2, with a tentative D call TRBD1 (6 bases). Germline CDR1 and CDR2: MNHEY and SVGAGI. This CDR3 has 15 amino acids.